This is a list of T cell receptor beta chains from one sample in a study of spatial heterogeneity in lung cancer. MiXCR, applied by TCRdb to the 5' RACE reads, yields one record per CDR3 protein. The sample yields under 85,000 distinct CDR3 sequences, under 8.5% seen once. This material consisted of PBMCs, taken at surgery. The receptors come from a male donor with early-stage non-small cell lung cancer. Each CDR3 is given with its conserved first and last residue. The D gene is left open where the match is weak. The size field is filled for only some rows; it gives once, few, many or a size class.

J gene	clone size	V gene	D gene	CDR3 protein	CDR3 DNA
TRBJ1-4	many	TRBV7-9	NA	CASSLEGRGNEKLFF	TGTGCCAGCAGCTTAGAAGGCCGGGGGAATGAAAAACTGTTTTTT
TRBJ2-1	many	TRBV29-1	NA	CSVAGGGATYNEQFF	TGCAGCGTGGCCGGCGGGGGCGCCACCTACAATGAGCAGTTCTTC
TRBJ2-7	NA	TRBV12-3/TRBV12-4	TRBD1	CASSLGQGALEQYF	TGTGCCAGCAGTTTGGGACAGGGGGCTCTCGAGCAGTACTTC
TRBJ2-5	NA	TRBV7-6	TRBD1	CASSFGTEGAQYF	TGTGCCAGCAGCTTCGGGACAGAGGGGGCCCAGTACTTC
TRBJ1-2	many	TRBV15	NA	CATSPDGDYGYTF	TGTGCCACCAGCCCCGACGGGGACTATGGCTACACCTTC
TRBJ1-2	many	TRBV5-1	NA	CASSLEGVSYGYTF	TGCGCCAGCAGCTTGGAGGGAGTGAGCTATGGCTACACCTTC
TRBJ1-1	many	TRBV12-3/TRBV12-4	NA	CASSFGLMNTEAFF	TGTGCCAGCAGTTTCGGGTTGATGAACACTGAAGCTTTCTTT
TRBJ2-7	many	TRBV6-6	NA	CASRPGVARSEQYF	TGTGCCAGCAGGCCCGGGGTGGCCCGCTCCGAGCAGTACTTC
TRBJ2-2	NA	TRBV10-3	NA	CAVGQPNTGELFF	TGTGCCGTTGGGCAGCCGAACACCGGGGAGCTGTTTTTT
TRBJ2-5	NA	TRBV12-3/TRBV12-4	NA	CASSFGRQETQYF	TGTGCCAGCAGTTTTGGCAGGCAAGAGACCCAGTACTTC
TRBJ1-3	few	TRBV12-5	NA	CASGFRAGNTIYF	TGTGCTAGTGGTTTCAGGGCTGGAAACACCATATATTTT
TRBJ1-6	NA	TRBV29-1	NA	CSVGQGTNSPLHF	TGCAGCGTAGGGCAGGGGACTAATTCACCCCTCCACTTT
TRBJ1-2	many	TRBV29-1	TRBD1	CSELGQGGGYTF	TGCAGCGAATTGGGACAGGGAGGCGGCTACACCTTC
TRBJ1-5	NA	TRBV6-1	NA	CATEIEVGGRGGNQPQHF	TGTGCCACCGAGATCGAGGTTGGGGGACGAGGAGGCAATCAGCCCCAGCATTTT
TRBJ2-2	many	TRBV5-1	NA	CASSLGTNGGTGELFF	TGCGCCAGCAGCTTGGGGACGAACGGCGGGACCGGGGAGCTGTTTTTT
TRBJ2-2	few	TRBV6-5	TRBD1	CATKLRDRGFPGELFF	TGTGCCACCAAACTCCGGGACAGGGGTTTCCCCGGGGAGCTGTTTTTT
TRBJ1-1	few	TRBV20-1	TRBD1	CSVTLGQGRTEAFF	TGCAGTGTCACCCTTGGACAGGGAAGGACTGAAGCTTTCTTT
TRBJ2-4	NA	TRBV7-2	NA	CASSLVGWAAKNIQYF	TGTGCCAGCAGCTTAGTAGGCTGGGCGGCCAAAAACATTCAGTACTTC
TRBJ2-3	few	TRBV18	NA	CASSTSAGYTDTQYF	TGTGCCAGCTCAACATCGGCGGGGTACACAGATACGCAGTATTTT
TRBJ2-3	many	TRBV5-1	NA	CASSLSDSTDTQYF	TGCGCCAGCAGCTTGTCCGACTCCACAGATACGCAGTATTTT
TRBJ1-1	many	TRBV12-3/TRBV12-4	NA	CASSFVPNTEAFF	TGTGCCAGCAGTTTTGTGCCGAACACTGAAGCTTTCTTT
TRBJ1-1	many	TRBV2	NA	CASSVQGGLNTEAFF	TGTGCCAGCAGTGTACAGGGAGGGCTTAACACTGAAGCTTTCTTT
TRBJ1-1	few	TRBV27	TRBD1	CASTPGGFTEAFF	TGTGCCAGCACCCCAGGGGGTTTTACTGAAGCTTTCTTT
TRBJ2-7	few	TRBV20-1	NA	CSARDLNGSSYEQYF	TGCAGTGCTAGAGATTTGAACGGGAGCTCCTACGAGCAGTACTTC
TRBJ2-5	many	TRBV7-8	TRBD2	CASGLLAGVETQYF	TGTGCCAGCGGCCTACTAGCGGGAGTCGAGACCCAGTACTTC
TRBJ2-3	NA	TRBV2	NA	CASRWDSTDTQYF	TGTGCCAGCAGGTGGGACAGCACAGATACGCAGTATTTT
TRBJ2-7	many	TRBV20-1	TRBD1	CSATSGTVAIEQYF	TGCAGTGCTACCTCCGGGACAGTAGCGATCGAGCAGTACTTC
TRBJ2-3	few	TRBV19	NA	CASSTNFAGDTQYF	TGTGCCAGTAGTACCAACTTCGCGGGGGATACGCAGTATTTT
TRBJ1-6	many	TRBV7-9	TRBD1	CASSFPSAGGNSPLHF	TGTGCCAGCAGCTTTCCGAGCGCAGGGGGGAATTCACCCCTCCACTTT
TRBJ2-2	many	TRBV21-1	NA	CASSKWGQGGTGELFF	TGTGCCAGCAGCAAATGGGGACAGGGGGGCACCGGGGAGCTGTTTTTT
TRBJ2-5	many	TRBV7-2	NA	CASSFMEYQETQYF	TGTGCCAGCAGCTTCATGGAATACCAAGAGACCCAGTACTTC
TRBJ2-1	few	TRBV12-3/TRBV12-4	NA	CASSYGGEQFF	TGTGCCAGCAGTTATGGGGGTGAGCAGTTCTTC
TRBJ1-2	many	TRBV2	TRBD1	CASSEAGQEQGYTF	TGTGCCAGCAGTGAAGCGGGACAGGAGCAAGGCTACACCTTC
TRBJ2-3	few	TRBV5-1	TRBD2	CASSLARTRADTQYF	TGCGCCAGCAGCTTGGCACGGACTAGAGCAGATACGCAGTATTTT
TRBJ2-2	many	TRBV5-1	NA	CASSLIPLALNTGELFF	TGCGCCAGCAGCTTGATCCCCCTAGCGCTGAACACCGGGGAGCTGTTTTTT
TRBJ1-2	NA	TRBV27	NA	CASSRTDGLYGYTF	TGTGCCAGCAGTAGGACGGATGGGCTCTATGGCTACACCTTC
TRBJ2-7	few	TRBV20-1	NA	CSARSNSGLYEQYF	TGCAGTGCTAGATCGAATAGCGGATTATACGAGCAGTACTTC
TRBJ2-1	many	TRBV5-4	TRBD2	CASGAGAGNEQFF	TGTGCCAGCGGAGCGGGAGCTGGCAATGAGCAGTTCTTC
TRBJ1-5	many	TRBV6-6	NA	CASTGGVGGNQPQHF	TGTGCCAGCACCGGAGGAGTGGGTGGCAATCAGCCCCAGCATTTT
TRBJ2-5	many	TRBV12-5	TRBD2	CASGSGGSMETQYF	TGTGCTAGTGGCTCCGGGGGGTCGATGGAGACCCAGTACTTC
TRBJ1-2	many	TRBV27	NA	CASSFGTGEYGYTF	TGTGCCAGCAGTTTTGGGACCGGCGAGTATGGCTACACCTTC
TRBJ2-7	many	TRBV19	TRBD2	CASSAPRAGSSYEQYF	TGTGCCAGTAGTGCCCCCAGAGCGGGGAGCTCCTACGAGCAGTACTTC
TRBJ2-1	many	TRBV24-1	TRBD2	CATSGTSGSNEQFF	TGTGCCACCAGTGGGACTAGCGGGAGCAATGAGCAGTTCTTC
TRBJ2-3	many	TRBV6-2/TRBV6-3	TRBD2	CASSRLPAGVDGTDTQYF	TGTGCCAGCAGTCGACTCCCGGCGGGAGTTGACGGCACAGATACGCAGTATTTT
TRBJ2-7	many	TRBV29-1	NA	CSVATGAYEQYF	TGCAGCGTCGCAACTGGGGCCTACGAGCAGTACTTC
TRBJ1-5	few	TRBV20-1	NA	CSALEGGASYQPQHF	TGCAGTGCTCTCGAAGGAGGGGCCTCTTATCAGCCCCAGCATTTT
TRBJ2-7	once	TRBV6-1	NA	CASSERGRSSYEQYF	TGTGCCAGCAGTGAACGGGGACGTTCCTCCTACGAGCAGTACTTC
TRBJ2-7	many	TRBV9	NA	CASSPRSDPSYEQYF	TGTGCCAGCAGCCCCCGTTCGGACCCTTCCTACGAGCAGTACTTC
TRBJ1-5	many	TRBV6-6	NA	CASSPHDQESQPQHF	TGTGCCAGCAGCCCCCACGACCAGGAAAGTCAGCCCCAGCATTTT
TRBJ1-4	many	TRBV5-5	NA	CASSLNGGSPTNNEKLFF	TGTGCCAGCAGCTTGAACGGGGGATCACCCACGAATAATGAAAAACTGTTTTTT
TRBJ2-2	many	TRBV20-1	TRBD2	CSARGLAVNTGELFF	TGCAGTGCTAGAGGACTAGCAGTTAACACCGGGGAGCTGTTTTTT